This T cell receptor beta chain was sequenced for a study of T cell repertoires in cytomegalovirus infection. Study-wide background: Recently identified HLA-C-restricted CMV epitopes were among the peptides used.

The V segment lost 7 bases and the J segment 3 bases; nucleotides outside the gene matches: 11. The V gene's germline CDR1 is SQVTM and CDR2 ANQGSEA. The CDR3 consists of 14 residues. Comment on this clonotype: Its matching antigen is unknown.

Points from the study as a whole: Of the TCR beta families, the public ones yielded a cumulative frequency that identified carriers of CMV plus the relevant HLA. In two of eight donors, the top clonotype was HLA-C-restricted CMV-specific.

TCRdb analysed the reads with MiXCR anew, one entry per CDR3 protein. The profile shows some 560,000 distinct CDR3 sequences, 40% of them singletons. The sequence derives from a human donor in good health (CMV status not recorded). Some clones in this sample may be carry-over from other donors' samples. The chain combines TRBV29-1 with TRBJ2-5; TRBD1 matches at 7 bases. This specimen consisted of cultured PBMCs, obtained from culture after CMV antigen stimulation. The CDR3 is CSARDRAKKETQYF. CDR3 nucleotides: TGCAGCGCCCGCGACAGGGCCAAGAAAGAGACCCAGTACTTC. Together with reference TRBV29-1 and TRBJ2-5, the CDR3 gives the full variable domain: SAVISQKPSRDICQRGTSLTIQCQVDSQVTMMFWYRQQPGQSLTLIATANQGSEATYESGFVIDKFPISRPNLTFSTLTVSNMSPEDSSIYLCSARDRAKKETQYFGPGTRLLVL.